The T cell receptor (beta chain) under discussion was sequenced for a study of T cell changes during pregnancy in multiple sclerosis. Using immunoSEQ multiplex PCR, the repertoire was profiled, and TCRdb retains in-frame clones only, with some absent. The sample lists some 54,000 clones; 93% were seen once. V lost 4 bases and J lost 2, with 14 bases in between. CDR1 and CDR2 from the germline V gene are SEHNR and FQNEAQ (reference sequence). CDR3 size: 15 residues. The chain employs TRBV7-9 and TRBJ1-2; D is perhaps TRBD1 (6 bases). The source material was peripheral blood, sampled after pregnancy. This TCR was sampled from a female donor with multiple sclerosis, enrolled in a pregnancy study. Here the CDR3 reads CASSSHRVLNYGYTF. In DNA form, the CDR3 reads TGTGCCAGCAGCTCGCACAGGGTATTAAACTATGGCTACACCTTC. Complete variable domain (other parts from reference TRBV7-9 and TRBJ1-2): DTGVSQNPRHKITKRGQNVTFRCDPISEHNRLYWYRQTLGQGPEFLTYFQNEAQLEKSRLLSDRFSAERPKGSFSTLEIQRTEQGDSAMYLCASSSHRVLNYGYTFGSGTRLTVV.